This is a list of T cell receptor beta chains from one sample in a study of monozygotic twins with inflammatory bowel disease. TCRdb reprocessed the 5' RACE reads, with one entry per CDR3 protein and no DNA. The sample totals 300,000 to 350,000 distinct CDR3 sequences; its top ten clones hold 2%. The sequenced material came from blood. The source is a human donor with ulcerative colitis or Crohn's disease, or a healthy co-twin of an affected twin (not recorded which). CDR3s include the opening cysteine and the closing phenylalanine or tryptophan.

v_gene	j_gene	CDR3aa
TRBV4-1	TRBJ2-3	CASSRTGVDTQYF
TRBV5-1	TRBJ1-1	CASSPSLLTSSEAFF
TRBV7-2	TRBJ2-7	CASSISGVAYEQYF
TRBV6-1	TRBJ1-2	CASRAGTAFYGYTF
TRBV30	TRBJ2-3	CASNPGPSSTDTQYF
TRBV10-2	TRBJ2-1	CASSLAGVGSYNEQFF
TRBV7-2	TRBJ2-2	CASSLTLGELFF
TRBV18	TRBJ2-4	CASSPGTGENIQYF
TRBV7-6	TRBJ1-1	CASSALSSPEAFF
TRBV28	TRBJ2-3	CASSTISRGLVTDTQYF
TRBV20-1	TRBJ2-7	CSARDMTTSYEQYF
TRBV12-3/TRBV12-4	TRBJ2-1	CASSPALGFTNEQFF
TRBV12-3/TRBV12-4	TRBJ2-7	CASSASTGTEYF
TRBV2	TRBJ1-2	CASSPDRGAPNYGYTF
TRBV7-9	TRBJ2-7	CASSYGTGGEQYF
TRBV2	TRBJ2-5	CASRVEETQYF
TRBV6-6	TRBJ2-7	CASRSGTVGYEQYF
TRBV10-2	TRBJ1-1	CASTRDILNTEAFF
TRBV14	TRBJ2-7	CASSHGYHLYEQYF
TRBV27	TRBJ2-5	CASSFPGGETQYF
TRBV7-9	TRBJ2-7	CASSLKGQGTDEQYF
TRBV5-1	TRBJ2-5	CASSLAKTSAQETQYF
TRBV20-1	TRBJ1-1	CSARGARQGGTEAFF
TRBV5-5	TRBJ1-3	CASSLAANSGNTIYF
TRBV7-2	TRBJ2-5	CASSQGPKETQYF
TRBV20-1	TRBJ2-1	CSARVSYNEQFF
TRBV5-4	TRBJ2-3	CASSLGVGLAGGAQYF
TRBV29-1	TRBJ2-7	CSVAGNRNYEQYF
TRBV18	TRBJ2-1	CASSPTGTRNLGNEQFF
TRBV5-1	TRBJ2-4	CASSFDTSQNIQYF
TRBV28	TRBJ2-1	CASSLDTGGSYNEQFF
TRBV6-1	TRBJ2-7	CASDSRYEQYF
TRBV20-1	TRBJ2-1	CSARKADSYNEQFF
TRBV6-1	TRBJ1-6	CASRRSRDSPLHF
TRBV4-3	TRBJ1-4	CASSQDRARNEKLFF
TRBV5-1	TRBJ1-2	CASPERTDGYTF
TRBV4-1	TRBJ2-7	CASSPGLAGVYEQYF